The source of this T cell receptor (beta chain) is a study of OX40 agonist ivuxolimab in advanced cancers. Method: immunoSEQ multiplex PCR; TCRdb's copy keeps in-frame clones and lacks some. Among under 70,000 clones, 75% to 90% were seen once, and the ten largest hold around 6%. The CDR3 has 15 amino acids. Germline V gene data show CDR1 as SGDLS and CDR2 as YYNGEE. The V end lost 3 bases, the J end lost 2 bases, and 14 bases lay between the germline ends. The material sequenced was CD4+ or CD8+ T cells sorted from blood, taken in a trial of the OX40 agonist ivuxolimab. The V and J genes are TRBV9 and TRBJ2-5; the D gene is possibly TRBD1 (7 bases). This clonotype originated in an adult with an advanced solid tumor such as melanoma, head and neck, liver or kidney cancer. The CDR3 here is CASSASGGFQETQYF. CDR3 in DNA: TGTGCCAGCAGCGCGTCAGGGGGGTTTCAAGAGACCCAGTACTTC.